The 30 T cell receptor beta chains below come from one sample, sequenced in a study of OX40 agonist ivuxolimab in advanced cancers. Data came from immunoSEQ multiplex PCR; TCRdb stores just in-frame clones and leaves some out. The sample holds 91,000 or so clones; roughly 94% are singletons and the top ten take approximately 0.18%. The source material was CD4+ or CD8+ T cells sorted from blood, sampled in a trial of the OX40 agonist ivuxolimab. All receptors derive from an adult with an advanced solid tumor such as melanoma, head and neck, liver or kidney cancer.

This rearrangement joins TRBV7-3 to TRBJ2-3; the match to TRBD2 covers 13 bases. Trimming took 5 bases from V and 1 from J; bases not matched to a gene: 3. CDR1 is SGHTA and CDR2 is FQGTGA in the germline V gene. This CDR3 comprises 16 residues. CDR3 in DNA: TGTGCCAGCAGCCCAGGACTAGCGGGAGGCACAGATACGCAGTATTTT. This translates into CASSPGLAGGTDTQYF. The whole variable domain, remainder taken from reference TRBV7-3 and TRBJ2-3, is GAGVSQTPSNKVTEKGKYVELRCDPISGHTALYWYRQSLGQGPEFLIYFQGTGAADDSGLPNDRFFAVRPEGSVSTLKIQRTERGDSAVYLCASSPGLAGGTDTQYFGPGTRLTVL.

The chain recombines TRBV15 with TRBJ1-4; no definite D call. The CDR3 consists of 16 residues. Germline V gene lookup returns CDR1 LNHNV and CDR2 YYDKDF (reference sequence). V lost 0 bases and J 8 bases, leaving 16 bases between the germline ends. The CDR3 DNA sequence: TGTGCCACCAGCAGAGATTATGAGGGTCTAAGGGAAAAACTGTTTTTT. Translated, it gives CATSRDYEGLREKLFF.

V and J are TRBV11-2 and TRBJ2-3, with unresolved D. The CDR3 covers 13 residues. Trimming left V 3 bases short and J 8 bases short, with 12 bases between. Germline assignment: CDR1 SGHAT and CDR2 FQNNGV. The CDR3 DNA sequence: TGTGCCAGCAGCTTTAATAGCCGAGGTACGCAGTATTTT. Translation gives CASSFNSRGTQYF.

The gene calls are TRBV7-2 and TRBJ1-4; perhaps TRBD1 as D (5 bases). Trimming removed 5 bases from V and 12 bases from J, with 19 bases in between. In germline, CDR1 is SGHTA, CDR2 FQGNSA. This CDR3 has 14 residues. CDR3 sequence reads: CASSLTGTPLQLFF. The CDR3 nucleotides read TGTGCCAGCAGCCTAACCGGGACTCCTCTTCAACTGTTTTTT.

This chain links TRBV7-9 with TRBJ1-1; tentatively, D is TRBD1 (5 bases). V was cut by 5 bases and J by 7 bases, with 11 bases left in between. The germline V gene encodes CDR1 SEHNR and CDR2 FQNEAQ (reference sequence). The CDR3 runs to 12 residues. DNA of the CDR3: TGTGCCAGCAGCGTTCAGGGTTTTGAAGCTTTCTTT. It encodes CASSVQGFEAFF.

This chain links TRBV6-4 with TRBJ2-1; the match to TRBD2 covers 9 bases. The CDR3 is made up of 15 amino acids. Germline loops: CDR1 MRHNA, CDR2 SNTAGT. Losses at the gene ends were 0 bases for V and 8 bases for J; bases not matched to a gene: 5. In nucleotides, the CDR3 is TGTGCCAGCAGTGACTCTGGCGGGAGGGCCCATGAGCAGTTCTTC. Its protein product is CASSDSGGRAHEQFF.

About this clone: The identical CDR3 is also encoded by other nucleotide sequences in the sample. The chain couples TRBV18 to TRBJ2-1, with D hard to call. The CDR3 contains 13 residues. Germline-derived CDR1 and CDR2 are KGHSH and LQKENI. Between the trimmed V and J ends, which lost 3 bases and 4 bases, there was a span of 7 bases. The DNA of the CDR3 is TGTGCCAGCTCACCCGCCCTATACAATGAGCAGTTCTTC. Protein sequence: CASSPALYNEQFF. Looking up the rest from reference TRBV18 and TRBJ2-1 gives the full variable domain: NAGVMQNPRHLVRRRGQEARLRCSPMKGHSHVYWYRQLPEEGLKFMVYLQKENIIDESGMPKERFSAEFPKEGPSILRIQQVVRGDSAAYFCASSPALYNEQFFGPGTRLTVL.

The chain recombines TRBV28 with TRBJ1-2; 7 bases line up with TRBD1. Per germline, CDR1 MDHEN and CDR2 SYDVKM. V dropped 6 bases and J dropped 3; count of bases not matched to a gene: 4. The CDR3 covers 13 residues. CDR3 coding DNA: TGTGCCAGCAGAGTACAGGGGTACTATGGCTACACCTTC. Its translation is CASRVQGYYGYTF.

This clone showed up just once. The chain links TRBV5-1 to TRBJ2-5; 7 bases are a match to TRBD1. This CDR3 contains 15 residues. Losses at the gene ends were 4 bases for V and 5 bases for J; bases not matched to a gene: 11. Germline V gene data show CDR1 as SGHRS and CDR2 as YFSETQ. This CDR3 reads CASSPSGTEYETQYF. The CDR3 DNA is TGCGCCAGCAGCCCATCCGGGACAGAATACGAGACCCAGTACTTC.

The chain carries TRBV7-9 and TRBJ2-7, with D perhaps matching TRBD2 (5 bases). The V gene lost 6 bases and the J gene lost 5 bases, with 20 bases spanning the gap. The germline V gene has CDR1 SEHNR and CDR2 FQNEAQ (reference sequence). This CDR3 spans 15 amino acids. This chain's CDR3 is CASSSNRLPRDEQYF. The CDR3 region has the DNA TGTGCCAGCAGTTCAAACCGACTACCACGGGACGAGCAGTACTTC. Using reference TRBV7-9 and TRBJ2-7 for the parts outside the CDR3, the full variable domain is DTGVSQNPRHKITKRGQNVTFRCDPISEHNRLYWYRQTLGQGPEFLTYFQNEAQLEKSRLLSDRFSAERPKGSFSTLEIQRTEQGDSAMYLCASSSNRLPRDEQYFGPGTRLTVT.

This clone turned up a few times. The rearrangement uses TRBV14 and TRBJ2-1; 7 bases are a match to TRBD1. Trimming removed 3 bases from V and 6 bases from J; junction bases left unmatched: 14. Germline values: CDR1 SGHDN, CDR2 FVKESK. This CDR3 contains 17 residues. CDR3 residues: CASSQTYTGASPNEQFF. In DNA form, the CDR3 reads TGTGCCAGCAGCCAGACGTACACAGGGGCCTCCCCCAATGAGCAGTTCTTC.

This chain joins TRBV4-3 and TRBJ1-5, with D possibly TRBD1 on 5 matching bases. Germline V lookup: CDR1 LGHNA, CDR2 YSLEER. The CDR3 is made up of 13 amino acids. The germline V and J ends were trimmed by 0 bases and 6 bases, with 6 bases remaining between them. The CDR3 here is CASSQDQGQPQHF. In DNA, the CDR3 is TGCGCCAGCAGCCAAGATCAGGGTCAGCCCCAGCATTTT.

J is TRBJ2-2 and V is TRBV19; no definite D call. This CDR3 is 16 amino acids long. Per germline, CDR1 LNHDA and CDR2 SQIVND (reference sequence). Trimming took 3 bases from V and 6 from J, leaving 17 bases between them. The CDR3, as DNA: TGTGCCAGTAGTATCCCCCCCCCGGCTAGAGCCGGGGAGCTGTTTTTT. Amino acids: CASSIPPPARAGELFF.

This clone was detected once. The chain links TRBV10-3 to TRBJ2-1; the D gene is possibly TRBD2 (6 bases). CDR1 is ENHRY and CDR2 is SYGVKD in the germline V gene. The CDR3 length is 11 residues. V lost 10 bases, J lost 7 bases, and 11 bases lay in between. CDR3 sequence: CATRSGNEQFF. CDR3 in DNA: TGTGCCACCCGGAGCGGGAATGAGCAGTTCTTC.

This chain joins TRBV18 and TRBJ1-2; 7 bases match TRBD1. CDR1 is KGHSH, CDR2 LQKENI, per germline. This CDR3 comprises 16 residues. With 0 bases clipped from V and 4 bases from J, the junction kept 8 bases outside the gene matches. The CDR3 DNA reads TGTGCCAGCTCACCACCTCTTGGACAGGTCGGCTATGGCTACACCTTC. Protein product: CASSPPLGQVGYGYTF.

Points on this clone: This same CDR3 is encoded by further DNA sequences in the sample. This chain connects TRBV18 to TRBJ2-2, with 8 bases identical to TRBD2. The V gene's germline CDR1 is KGHSH and CDR2 LQKENI. The V and J ends lost 2 bases and 7 bases, in that order; junction bases with no gene match: 6. The CDR3 covers 15 residues. The CDR3 protein is CASSPRTSGNGELFF. In DNA, the CDR3 is TGTGCCAGCTCACCAAGAACTAGCGGTAACGGGGAGCTGTTTTTT.

This chain uses TRBV7-2 with TRBJ2-7; TRBD1 might be the D (7 bases). Per germline, CDR1 SGHTA and CDR2 FQGNSA. V was cut by 5 bases and J by 2 bases, with 19 bases left in between. This CDR3 spans 16 amino acids. The CDR3 DNA follows: TGTGCCAGCAGCCCCAGGGGGACGGGAGCAACCTACGAGCAGTACTTC. Translation gives CASSPRGTGATYEQYF.

The chain combines TRBV5-1 with TRBJ1-2; 10 bases match TRBD1. The trim removed 4 bases at V and 7 bases at J, leaving 7 bases unmatched. CDR3 length: 14 residues. In germline, CDR1 is SGHRS, CDR2 YFSETQ. CDR3 sequence reads: CASSAGQGVGGYTF. CDR3 DNA: TGCGCCAGCAGCGCCGGACAGGGGGTGGGTGGCTACACCTTC.

The genes are TRBV5-6 and TRBJ2-4; D remains ambiguous. Trimming removed 0 bases from V and 0 bases from J, with 16 bases in between. There are 18 residues in the CDR3. Germline values: CDR1 SGHDT, CDR2 YYEEEE. The CDR3 DNA sequence: TGTGCCAGCAGCTTGGATTATCGGGTTTCCGTAGCCAAAAACATTCAGTACTTC. It specifies CASSLDYRVSVAKNIQYF.

V usage is TRBV7-2 and J usage is TRBJ2-1; 10 bases are shared with TRBD2. The CDR3 runs 15 residues. Germline values: CDR1 SGHTA, CDR2 FQGNSA. V dropped 5 bases and J dropped 4; count of bases not matched to a gene: 5. CDR3 protein: CASSPSGRRYNEQFF. CDR3 DNA sequence: TGTGCCAGCAGCCCTAGCGGGAGAAGGTACAATGAGCAGTTCTTC.

This clone appeared a single time. The chain joins TRBV7-3 to TRBJ2-2; TRBD2 agrees at 10 bases. The CDR3 spans 16 residues. CDR1 is SGHTA and CDR2 is FQGTGA in the germline V gene. After removal of 1 base from V and 3 bases from J, the junction contained 2 bases not matched to a gene. CDR3 sequence: CASSLIAGGDTGELFF. The CDR3 DNA reads as TGTGCCAGCAGCTTAATAGCGGGAGGTGACACCGGGGAGCTGTTTTTT.

The rearrangement uses TRBV5-4 and TRBJ2-3, with D unclear. The V and J ends lost 0 bases and 5 bases respectively, with 7 bases between them. Germline CDR1 is SGHNT and CDR2 is YYREEE (reference sequence). The CDR3 runs 13 residues. The chain's CDR3 is CASSLVVVDTQYF. The CDR3 coding sequence is TGTGCCAGCAGCTTGGTAGTTGTAGATACGCAGTATTTT. Complete variable domain (other parts from reference TRBV5-4 and TRBJ2-3): ETGVTQSPTHLIKTRGQQVTLRCSSQSGHNTVSWYQQALGQGPQFIFQYYREEENGRGNFPPRFSGLQFPNYSSELNVNALELDDSALYLCASSLVVVDTQYFGPGTRLTVL.

V gene TRBV28 combines with J gene TRBJ2-5; the match to TRBD2 covers 9 bases. Trimming cost V 6 bases and J 5 bases; bases outside gene matches: 10. The CDR3 is made up of 15 amino acids. CDR1 is MDHEN, CDR2 SYDVKM, per germline. The CDR3 DNA reads as TGTGCCAGCAGCCTTAGCGGGAGACGCATCGAGACCCAGTACTTC. This encodes CASSLSGRRIETQYF.

CDR3 sequence (DNA): TGTGCCAGAGGGTCCGGGTGCCCCGGCTACACCTTC. Residues: CARGSGCPGYTF. The rearrangement joins TRBV27 to TRBJ1-2; D gene uncertain. The CDR3 is 12 residues long. Germline CDR1 reads MNHEY; CDR2 reads SMNVEV (reference sequence). The V and J ends lost 9 bases and 8 bases respectively, with 16 bases between them.

The chain links TRBV29-1 to TRBJ1-4; 8 bases fit TRBD1. V lost 6 bases, J lost 0 bases, and 6 bases stayed unmatched. The CDR3 totals 15 residues. Germline V gene data show CDR1 as SQVTM and CDR2 as ANQGSEA. CDR3 DNA sequence: TGCAGCGTGGGGACAGGCTCAACAACTAATGAAAAACTGTTTTTT. Its translation is CSVGTGSTTNEKLFF.

The chain links TRBV5-4 to TRBJ2-7; D uncertain. The CDR3 sequence is 12 residues long. V was cut by 5 bases and J by 1 base, with 7 bases left in between. The germline V gene encodes CDR1 SGHNT and CDR2 YYREEE (reference sequence). DNA of the CDR3: TGTGCCAGCAGTTTCAAATCCTACGAGCAGTACTTC. It translates to CASSFKSYEQYF.

The genes are TRBV7-2 and TRBJ1-1; D gene unclear. Trimming removed 4 bases from V and 1 base from J, with 7 bases in between. Germline assignment: CDR1 SGHTA and CDR2 FQGNSA. The CDR3 is made up of 13 amino acids. CDR3 sequence (DNA): TGTGCCAGCAGCTCCCAGGAGAACACTGAAGCTTTCTTT. Translation: CASSSQENTEAFF.

The V and J genes are TRBV19 and TRBJ2-2, with TRBD2 matching over 11 bases. Losses at the gene ends were 3 bases for V and 7 bases for J; bases not matched to a gene: 10. CDR3 length equals 17 residues. Germline V CDR1 and CDR2: LNHDA, SQIVND (reference sequence). Written as DNA, the CDR3 is TGTGCCAGTAGTATCCCTCCACTAGCGGGGGCGGTCGGGGAGCTGTTTTTT. Translation: CASSIPPLAGAVGELFF.

This rearrangement joins TRBV5-6 to TRBJ2-7, with D perhaps TRBD2 (5 bases). The CDR3 length is 15 residues. Trimming cost V 0 bases and J 3 bases, with 13 bases left between them. Germline V gene data show CDR1 as SGHDT and CDR2 as YYEEEE. The CDR3 DNA is TGTGCCAGCAGCTTGGGAGGGTTTTTTTTCTACGAGCAGTACTTC. This gives the protein CASSLGGFFFYEQYF.

The rearrangement joins TRBV29-1 to TRBJ2-6; perhaps TRBD1 as D (5 bases). Germline CDR1 is SQVTM and CDR2 is ANQGSEA. This CDR3 has 13 amino acids. Trimming left V 8 bases short and J 1 base short, with 9 bases between. CDR3 amino acids: CSTRESGANVLTF. The DNA of the CDR3 is TGCAGCACCAGGGAATCTGGGGCCAACGTCCTGACTTTC.